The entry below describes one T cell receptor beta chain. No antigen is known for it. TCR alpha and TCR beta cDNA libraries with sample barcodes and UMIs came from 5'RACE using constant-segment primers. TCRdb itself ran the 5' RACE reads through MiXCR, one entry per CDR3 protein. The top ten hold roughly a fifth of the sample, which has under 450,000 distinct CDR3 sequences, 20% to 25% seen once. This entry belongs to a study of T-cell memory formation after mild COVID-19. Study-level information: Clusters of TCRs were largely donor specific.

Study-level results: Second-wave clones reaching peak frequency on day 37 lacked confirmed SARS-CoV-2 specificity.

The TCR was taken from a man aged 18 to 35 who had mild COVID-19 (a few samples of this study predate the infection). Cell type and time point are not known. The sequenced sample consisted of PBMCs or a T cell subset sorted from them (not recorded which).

CDR3 amino acids: CASSGDRGEGNEQFF. CDR3 DNA sequence: TGTGCCAGCAGCGGGGACAGGGGTGAGGGCAATGAGCAGTTCTTC. V gene TRBV9 combines with J gene TRBJ2-1, with TRBD1 matching 10 bases. This CDR3 is 15 amino acids long. Germline V gene lookup returns CDR1 SGDLS and CDR2 YYNGEE. J was trimmed by 6 bases and V by 3 bases; bases with no gene match: 6. The full variable domain, with the rest looked up from reference TRBV9 and TRBJ2-1, is DSGVTQTPKHLITATGQRVTLRCSPRSGDLSVYWYQQSLDQGLQFLIQYYNGEERAKGNILERFSAQQFPDLHSELNLSSLELGDSALYFCASSGDRGEGNEQFFGPGTRLTVL.